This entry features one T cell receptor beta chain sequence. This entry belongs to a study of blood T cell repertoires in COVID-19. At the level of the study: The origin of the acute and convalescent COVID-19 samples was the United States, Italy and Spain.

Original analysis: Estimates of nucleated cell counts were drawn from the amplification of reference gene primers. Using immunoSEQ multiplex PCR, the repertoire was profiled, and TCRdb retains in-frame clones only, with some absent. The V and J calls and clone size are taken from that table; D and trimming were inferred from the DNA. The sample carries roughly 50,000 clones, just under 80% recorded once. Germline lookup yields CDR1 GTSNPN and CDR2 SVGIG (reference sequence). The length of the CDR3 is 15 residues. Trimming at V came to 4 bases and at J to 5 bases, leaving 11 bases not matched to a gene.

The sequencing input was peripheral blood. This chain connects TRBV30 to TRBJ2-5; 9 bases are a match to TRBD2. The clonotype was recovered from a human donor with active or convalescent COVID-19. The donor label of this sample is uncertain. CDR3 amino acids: CAWNRVAGGRETQYF. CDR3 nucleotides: TGTGCCTGGAATAGAGTTGCGGGAGGGCGGGAGACCCAGTACTTC.